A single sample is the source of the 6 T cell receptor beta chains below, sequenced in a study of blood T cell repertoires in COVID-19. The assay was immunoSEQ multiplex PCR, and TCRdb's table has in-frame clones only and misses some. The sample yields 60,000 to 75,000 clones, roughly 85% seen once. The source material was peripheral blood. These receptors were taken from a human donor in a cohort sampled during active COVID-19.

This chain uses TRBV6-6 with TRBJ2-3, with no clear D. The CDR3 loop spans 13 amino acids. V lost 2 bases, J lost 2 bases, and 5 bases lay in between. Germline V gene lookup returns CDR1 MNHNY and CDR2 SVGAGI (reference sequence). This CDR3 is CASSYRDTDTQYF. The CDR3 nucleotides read TGTGCCAGCAGTTACAGAGACACAGATACGCAGTATTTT.

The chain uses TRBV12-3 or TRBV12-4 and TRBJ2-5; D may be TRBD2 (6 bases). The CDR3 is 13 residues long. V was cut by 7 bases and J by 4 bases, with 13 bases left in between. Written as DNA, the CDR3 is TGTGCCAGCATCCCGAAAGCGGGAGAGACCCAGTACTTC. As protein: CASIPKAGETQYF.

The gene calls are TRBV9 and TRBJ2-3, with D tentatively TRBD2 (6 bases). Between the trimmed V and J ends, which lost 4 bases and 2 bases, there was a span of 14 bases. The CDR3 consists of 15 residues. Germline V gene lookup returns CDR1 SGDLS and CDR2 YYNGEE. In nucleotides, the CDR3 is TGTGCCAGCAGCTACGGAGGAGGGGCCACAGATACGCAGTATTTT. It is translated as CASSYGGGATDTQYF.

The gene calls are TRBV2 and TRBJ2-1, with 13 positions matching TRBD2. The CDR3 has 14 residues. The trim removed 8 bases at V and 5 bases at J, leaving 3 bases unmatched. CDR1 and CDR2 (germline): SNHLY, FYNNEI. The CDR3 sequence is CASRGTSGDNEQFF. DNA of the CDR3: TGTGCCAGCCGCGGGACTAGCGGGGACAATGAGCAGTTCTTC. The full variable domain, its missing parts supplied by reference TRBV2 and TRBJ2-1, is EPEVTQTPSHQVTQMGQEVILRCVPISNHLYFYWYRQILGQKVEFLVSFYNNEISEKSEIFDDQFSVERPDGSNFTLKIRSTKLEDSAMYFCASRGTSGDNEQFFGPGTRLTVL.

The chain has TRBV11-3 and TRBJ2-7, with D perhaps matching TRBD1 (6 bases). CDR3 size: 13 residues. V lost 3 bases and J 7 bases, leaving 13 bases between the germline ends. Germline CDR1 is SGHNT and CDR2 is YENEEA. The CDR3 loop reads CASSLNRVGEQYF. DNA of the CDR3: TGTGCCAGCAGCTTGAACAGGGTCGGGGAGCAGTACTTC.

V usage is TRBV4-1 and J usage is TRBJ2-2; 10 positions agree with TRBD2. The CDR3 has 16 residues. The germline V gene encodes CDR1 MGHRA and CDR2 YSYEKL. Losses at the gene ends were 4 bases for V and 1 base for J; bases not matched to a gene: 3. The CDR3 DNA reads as TGCGCCAGCAGCCGAGGACTAGCGGAGAACACCGGGGAGCTGTTTTTT. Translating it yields CASSRGLAENTGELFF.